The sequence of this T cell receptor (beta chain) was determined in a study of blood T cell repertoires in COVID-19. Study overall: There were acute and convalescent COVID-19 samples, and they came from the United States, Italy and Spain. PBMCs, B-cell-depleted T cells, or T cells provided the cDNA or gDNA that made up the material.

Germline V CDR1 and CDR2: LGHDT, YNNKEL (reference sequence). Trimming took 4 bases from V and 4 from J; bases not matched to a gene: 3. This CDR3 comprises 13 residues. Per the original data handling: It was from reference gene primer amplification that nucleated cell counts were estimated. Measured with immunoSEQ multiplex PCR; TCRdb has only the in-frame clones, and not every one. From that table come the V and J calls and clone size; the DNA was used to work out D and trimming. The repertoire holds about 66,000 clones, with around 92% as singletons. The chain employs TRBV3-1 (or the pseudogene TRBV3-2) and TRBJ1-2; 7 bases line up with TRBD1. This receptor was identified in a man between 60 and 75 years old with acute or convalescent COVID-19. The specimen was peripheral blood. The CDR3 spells CASSRQGFYGYTF. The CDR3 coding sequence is TGTGCCAGCAGCCGACAGGGTTTCTATGGCTACACCTTC.